The next 21 T cell receptor beta chains were all read from a single sample in a study of radiation and T cells in renal cell carcinoma. Sequenced by immunoSEQ multiplex PCR; TCRdb stores in-frame clones only, minus some. The sample includes about 130,000 clones, more than 70% of them seen just once. This sample's time point: blood 2 weeks post-SBRT. Noted treatment: 15 Gy SBRT to primary tumor, nephrectomy 4 weeks later. The sample in question was blood, obtained from a patient whose treatment included radiotherapy and nephrectomy. The receptors originated from a woman aged 70-85 years with renal cell carcinoma.

This chain joins TRBV5-1 and TRBJ2-5; possibly TRBD1 or TRBD2 for D (6 bases each). The V gene's germline CDR1 is SGHRS and CDR2 YFSETQ. This CDR3 has 15 amino acids. V gave up 4 bases and J gave up 1 base, with 14 bases separating them. The CDR3 nucleotides read TGCGCCAGCAGCCGCTCCCCGGGGGCCCAAGAGACCCAGTACTTC. It yields the protein CASSRSPGAQETQYF.

V usage is TRBV10-3 and J usage is TRBJ1-6; D gene ambiguous. This CDR3 is built from 13 residues. V shed 5 bases and J shed 6 bases, with 8 bases lying between them. CDR1 and CDR2 (germline): ENHRY, SYGVKD. The CDR3 protein is CAISTDLNSPLHF. The CDR3 nucleotides read TGTGCCATCAGTACCGATCTTAATTCACCCCTCCACTTT.

CDR3 residues: CASSSSGTGNTEAFF. As DNA, the CDR3 is TGTGCCAGCAGTTCCTCCGGGACAGGGAACACTGAAGCTTTCTTT. The chain uses TRBV6-6 and TRBJ1-1; the match to TRBD1 covers 8 bases. V gave up 4 bases and J gave up 1 base; unmatched junction bases: 5. Germline V gene sequence: CDR1 MNHNY, CDR2 SVGAGI (reference sequence). The CDR3 is made up of 15 amino acids.

The V and J genes are TRBV12-5 and TRBJ2-3; TRBD2 matches at 9 bases. Germline trimming cut 1 base from V and 7 bases from J; bases unmatched to any gene: 3. This CDR3 contains 14 residues. Germline V gene sequence: CDR1 LGHNT, CDR2 FRNRAP. CDR3 nucleotide sequence: TGTGCTAGTGGTTTGGGTCTAGCGGGGAATACGCAGTATTTT. It specifies CASGLGLAGNTQYF. Using reference TRBV12-5 and TRBJ2-3 for the parts outside the CDR3, the full variable domain is DARVTQTPRHKVTEMGQEVTMRCQPILGHNTVFWYRQTMMQGLELLAYFRNRAPLDDSGMPKDRFSAEMPDATLATLKIQPSEPRDSAVYFCASGLGLAGNTQYFGPGTRLTVL.

V is TRBV6-5 and J is TRBJ2-5, with 8 nucleotides matching TRBD1. V shed 6 bases, J shed 4 bases, and the junction held 10 bases outside the gene matches. The CDR3 has 15 amino acids. Germline V lookup: CDR1 MNHEY, CDR2 SVGAGI. The CDR3 is CASRRTGLTGETQYF. DNA of the CDR3: TGTGCCAGCAGAAGGACAGGGTTGACGGGAGAGACCCAGTACTTC.

The V gene is TRBV5-1, the J gene TRBJ2-3, with D maybe TRBD1 (6 bases). Trimming shortened V by 0 bases and J by 2 bases, and 10 bases separated the two germline ends. The germline CDR1 and CDR2 sequences are SGHRS and YFSETQ. CDR3 size: 15 residues. The CDR3 loop is CASSLDGQSTDTQYF. The CDR3 nucleotides read TGCGCCAGCAGCTTGGATGGACAGTCCACAGATACGCAGTATTTT.

This chain links TRBV9 with TRBJ2-3, with D uncertain. The CDR3 is 15 amino acids. Per the germline V gene, CDR1 is SGDLS and CDR2 is YYNGEE. V was clipped by 0 bases and J by 1 base, with 9 bases between them. Here the CDR3 reads CASSVEAGGTDTQYF. In DNA form, the CDR3 reads TGTGCCAGCAGCGTAGAAGCTGGGGGCACAGATACGCAGTATTTT.

The gene calls are TRBV2 and TRBJ2-3; D is ambiguous. In germline, CDR1 is SNHLY, CDR2 FYNNEI. Trimming cost V 6 bases and J 0 bases, with 13 bases left between them. The length of the CDR3 is 15 residues. DNA of the CDR3: TGTGCCAGCAGCCCGGACGGAACTAGCACAGATACGCAGTATTTT. This encodes CASSPDGTSTDTQYF.

The gene calls are TRBV5-1 and TRBJ2-5, with D tentatively TRBD1 (6 bases). Germline values: CDR1 SGHRS, CDR2 YFSETQ. The CDR3 is made up of 14 amino acids. Deletions cut 4 bases from V and 1 base from J, with 11 bases between. This CDR3 is CASSLGQSQETQYF. Here the CDR3 DNA reads TGCGCCAGCAGCCTCGGACAGAGCCAAGAGACCCAGTACTTC.

The chain joins TRBV27 to TRBJ2-7; possibly TRBD1 or TRBD2 for D (5 bases each). Trimming shortened V by 4 bases and J by 9 bases, and 16 bases separated the two germline ends. Germline V gene data show CDR1 as MNHEY and CDR2 as SMNVEV (reference sequence). The CDR3 has 13 amino acids. The CDR3 DNA sequence: TGTGCCAGCAGTTCCCGGGACCCGTTAGGGCAGTACTTC. This sequence encodes CASSSRDPLGQYF.

The chain uses TRBV7-3 and TRBJ2-7; D is ambiguous. From germline, CDR1 is SGHTA and CDR2 FQGTGA. Trimming cost V 1 base and J 3 bases, with 10 bases left between them. The CDR3 has 14 residues. CDR3 nucleotides: TGTGCCAGCAGCTTAAGGGCCGTGGGCTACGAGCAGTACTTC. This codes for CASSLRAVGYEQYF.

The CDR3 DNA reads as TGTGCCAGCAGCACCCGGACAGGGGGCTACGAGCAGTACTTC. Translated, it gives CASSTRTGGYEQYF. The chain combines TRBV7-2 with TRBJ2-7; 10 bases are a match to TRBD1. Germline V gene lookup returns CDR1 SGHTA and CDR2 FQGNSA. The CDR3 spans 14 residues. After removal of 5 bases from V and 3 bases from J, the junction contained 4 bases not matched to a gene.

This clone has just one count. V is TRBV5-1 and J is TRBJ2-1, with 8 nucleotides matching TRBD1. V gave up 0 bases and J gave up 7 bases; unmatched junction bases: 3. The length of the CDR3 is 14 residues. Germline V gene data show CDR1 as SGHRS and CDR2 as YFSETQ. This CDR3 is CASSLAQGANEQFF. DNA for the CDR3: TGCGCCAGCAGCTTGGCCCAGGGGGCGAATGAGCAGTTCTTC.

The chain joins TRBV6-5 to TRBJ2-2; D gene unclear. This CDR3 spans 12 amino acids. V was pared by 11 bases and J by 5 bases, with 12 bases between. Germline CDR1 MNHEY, CDR2 SVGAGI. The CDR3: CAGGVRTGELFF. CDR3 bases: TGTGCCGGTGGGGTTCGGACCGGGGAGCTGTTTTTT.

V is TRBV6-5 and J is TRBJ1-1; TRBD1 might be the D (6 bases). V was trimmed by 0 bases and J by 8 bases, leaving 7 bases between them. The CDR3 spans 12 residues. Germline V CDR1 and CDR2: MNHEY, SVGAGI. CDR3 residues: CASSYSGGEAFF. As DNA, the CDR3 is TGTGCCAGCAGTTACTCTGGGGGCGAAGCTTTCTTT.

This chain connects TRBV6-4 to TRBJ1-5; D is uncertain. The CDR3 runs to 13 residues. V lost 4 bases, J lost 6 bases, and 10 bases lay in between. Germline CDR1 reads MRHNA; CDR2 reads SNTAGT. The CDR3 is CASSGTSSQPQHF. The CDR3 DNA reads TGTGCCAGCAGTGGGACGTCCAGTCAGCCCCAGCATTTT.

Written as DNA, the CDR3 is TGTGCCTGGAGGCTAGCGGGGGTCGAGACCCAGTACTTC. It is translated as CAWRLAGVETQYF. The chain carries TRBV30 and TRBJ2-5; TRBD2 matches 10 bases. The V segment lost 3 bases and the J segment 5 bases; nucleotides outside the gene matches: 3. The V gene's germline CDR1 is GTSNPN and CDR2 SVGIG (reference sequence). This CDR3 spans 13 amino acids.

The chain has TRBV2 and TRBJ1-1; D remains ambiguous. CDR3 size: 13 residues. Trimming pared 2 bases from V and 4 bases from J, leaving 8 bases between. The germline V gene encodes CDR1 SNHLY and CDR2 FYNNEI. CDR3 nucleotides: TGTGCCAGCAGTGAACGGGAGGTCACTGAAGCTTTCTTT. As protein: CASSEREVTEAFF.

This clone was observed a handful of times. The V call is TRBV19, the J call TRBJ1-5; tentative D call: TRBD1 (6 bases). The CDR3 has 15 amino acids. Germline V gives CDR1 LNHDA, CDR2 SQIVND (reference sequence). Trimming stripped 5 bases from V and 0 bases from J, with 11 bases between. The DNA of the CDR3 is TGTGCCAGTAGTTCCCCGACAGGTAGCAATCAGCCCCAGCATTTT. As protein: CASSSPTGSNQPQHF. Supplemented by reference TRBV19 and TRBJ1-5, the full variable domain reads DGGITQSPKYLFRKEGQNVTLSCEQNLNHDAMYWYRQDPGQGLRLIYYSQIVNDFQKGDIAEGYSVSREKKESFPLTVTSAQKNPTAFYLCASSSPTGSNQPQHFGDGTRLSIL.

The chain links TRBV14 to TRBJ1-5; D is uncertain. V was trimmed by 1 base and J by 5 bases, leaving 9 bases between them. CDR1 and CDR2 (germline): SGHDN, FVKESK. The CDR3 extends over 14 amino acids. CDR3 nucleotide sequence: TGTGCCAGCAGCCAAGGGGCTAGGCATCAGCCCCAGCATTTT. This translates into CASSQGARHQPQHF.

The chain has TRBV11-3 and TRBJ2-1; possible D gene TRBD2, 6 bases. The germline CDR1 and CDR2 sequences are SGHNT and YENEEA. This CDR3 is 16 amino acids long. V gave up 1 base and J gave up 3 bases, with 13 bases separating them. CDR3 in DNA: TGTGCCAGCAGCTTAGTGGATAGCGGCTTCTACAATGAGCAGTTCTTC. It codes for CASSLVDSGFYNEQFF.